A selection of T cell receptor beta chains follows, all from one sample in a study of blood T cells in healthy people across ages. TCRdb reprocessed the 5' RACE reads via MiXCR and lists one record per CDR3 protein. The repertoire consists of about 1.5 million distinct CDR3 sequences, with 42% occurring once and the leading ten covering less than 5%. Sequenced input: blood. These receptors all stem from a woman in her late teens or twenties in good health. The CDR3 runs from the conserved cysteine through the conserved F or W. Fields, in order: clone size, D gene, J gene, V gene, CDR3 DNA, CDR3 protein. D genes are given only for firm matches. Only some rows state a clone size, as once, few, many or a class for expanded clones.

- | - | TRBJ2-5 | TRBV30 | TGTGCCTGGAGTTTGGACTTTGCCCAAGAGACCCAGTACTTC | CAWSLDFAQETQYF
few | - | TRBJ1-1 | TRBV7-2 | TGTGCCAGCAGCCGGAGCGGGAGCGCTGAAGCTTTCTTT | CASSRSGSAEAFF
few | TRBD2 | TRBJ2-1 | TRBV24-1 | TGTGCCACCAGTGATAGCGGGAGCTCCTACAATGAGCAGTTCTTC | CATSDSGSSYNEQFF
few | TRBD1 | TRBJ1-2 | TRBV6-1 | TGTGCCAGCAGTGAATCGAGGACAGGGCGCTATGGCTACACCTTC | CASSESRTGRYGYTF
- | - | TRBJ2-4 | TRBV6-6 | TGTGCCAGCAGCTCACACAGGGCCAAAAACATTCAGTACTTC | CASSSHRAKNIQYF
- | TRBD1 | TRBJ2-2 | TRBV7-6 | TGTGCCAGCAGCGGGACAGGGATCACCGGGGAGCTGTTTTTT | CASSGTGITGELFF
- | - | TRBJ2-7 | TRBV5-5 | TGTGCCAGCAGCTTGATACAGACGACCTACGAGCAGTACTTC | CASSLIQTTYEQYF
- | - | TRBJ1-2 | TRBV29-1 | TGCAGCGTCCTGGGAGGGGATGGCTACACCTTC | CSVLGGDGYTF
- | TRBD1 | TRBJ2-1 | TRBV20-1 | TGCAGTGCTAGACTCGGGACAGGGTACAACAATGAGCAGTTCTTC | CSARLGTGYNNEQFF
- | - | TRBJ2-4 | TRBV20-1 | TGCAGTGCTAGAGGCGGGGTTTTTCAGTACTTC | CSARGGVFQYF
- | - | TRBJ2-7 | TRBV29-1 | TGCAGCGTAGCAGGGGACCTCTCCTACGAGCAGTACTTC | CSVAGDLSYEQYF
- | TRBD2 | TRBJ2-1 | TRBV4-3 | TGCGCCAGTCGTTCTGGACTAGCGGGAGGCCCGGACTCGCCCTACAATGAGCAGTTCTTC | CASRSGLAGGPDSPYNEQFF
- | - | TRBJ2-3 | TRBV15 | TGTGCCACCAGCAAAGGGGGGACCTACACAGATACGCAGTATTTT | CATSKGGTYTDTQYF
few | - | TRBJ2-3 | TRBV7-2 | TGTGCCAGCAGCTTAGCGGGGACGGGACATACGCAGTATTTT | CASSLAGTGHTQYF
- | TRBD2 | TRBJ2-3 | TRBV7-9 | TGTGCCAGCAGCCCGACTAGCGGGGTAACAGATACGCAGTATTTT | CASSPTSGVTDTQYF